This T cell receptor beta chain was recorded in a study of spatial heterogeneity in lung cancer (dated by TCRdb to about 2019). For the study in its entirety: Beta-chain transcripts were consistently detected in greater numbers than alpha-chain transcripts, which likely reflected higher beta-chain transcript abundance. TCR transcript counts in tumor regions correlated strongly with a T cell transcriptional module score from matched bulk RNA-seq. TCR alpha and beta repertoires were quantitatively compared across multiple tumor regions, matched nontumor lung and blood in non-small cell lung cancer. In the raw uncorrected reads, each unique combination of TCR and UMI appeared more than ten times on average. TCR repertoire features were related to nonsynonymous mutation counts determined by whole-exome sequencing of tumor tissue. Both alpha and beta chains were TCR-sequenced in roughly 200 tumor regions, fewer than 80 matched nontumor lung samples and more than 50 PBMC samples obtained at surgery. Beyond this particular receptor, the publication reports: Estimated TCR-seq coverage of tumor T cells was only around 7% for alpha chains and approximately 12% for beta chains. The number of expanded intratumoral alpha and beta TCRs correlated with the tumor nonsynonymous mutation count. Counts of ubiquitous and regional expanded TCRs correlated with counts of ubiquitous and regional nonsynonymous mutations, respectively. Additional single-cell paired TCR alpha and beta sequencing was considered necessary to confirm, at a functional level, the hypothesis that regional TCRs recognize regional mutations.

The time point label, as the study defines it: sample taken at primary tumor resection. The donors were more than 60 patients from the lung TRACERx cohort who had early-stage, untreated non-small cell lung cancer. For TCR sequencing, whole RNA was extracted from tumor and nontumor lung tissue, or from cryopreserved PBMC samples, and no cell sorting was done. Only patients for whom sufficient RNA was available from at least two tumor regions were selected for TCR sequencing. Before being selected, tumor and adjacent nontumor lung specimens were reviewed by a lung pathologist. As to this clonotype: Its recognized antigen is unknown. No base quality information exists; no much larger clone differs at one position.

Trimming costs V 3 bases and J 7 bases, and their ends lie 13 bases apart. Its CDR3 holds 13 amino acids, cysteine through phenylalanine. Only the CDR3 DNA is retained, 39 bases long and in frame from the first base. Based on the germline V gene (reference sequence), the CDR1 and CDR2 sequences are DFQATT and SNEGSKA. The library was made by 5' RACE. TCRdb records NextSeq 500 as the sequencer. In the TCR library protocol, a unique molecular identifier was attached to each TCR cDNA molecule so that PCR and sequencing errors could be corrected. Per the original workflow: TCR identification, UMI-based error correction and CDR3 extraction were performed with Decombinator tools. Expanded TCRs were defined as those above a frequency of 2 per 1,000, corresponding to the top 1% of the tumor frequency distribution. Expanded tumor TCRs were classed as regional if statistically deemed absent (corrected P<0.05) from at least one tumor region, otherwise ubiquitous. Rényi diversity was computed with the R vegan package after subsampling each repertoire 100 times to 5,000 TCRs. CDR3 similarity networks were built from amino acid triplet string-kernel similarity, connecting CDR3s with pairwise similarity above 0.82. TCRdb reworked the public reads: Q25 trimming with fastp, MiXCR clone assembly, productive beta chains retained. Here each entry gathers all rows of one CDR3 protein and keeps the most common genes and DNA. The V and J calls come from TCRdb's annotation, not from the publication. This sample is represented by some 96,000 distinct CDR3 sequences; 4.4% of them were singletons. Over 20% of the sample is held by the ten biggest clonotypes.

The sample was lung tumor tissue, taken at surgery. This sequence uses TRBV20-1 and TRBJ1-5; TRBD1 is perhaps the D gene, given 6 matching bases. The TCR sequence derives from a male donor with early-stage non-small cell lung cancer. The DNA sequence is TGCAGTGCTAGCCAGGGGTCAGGGCAGCCCCAGCATTTT. This is translated as CSASQGSGQPQHF.